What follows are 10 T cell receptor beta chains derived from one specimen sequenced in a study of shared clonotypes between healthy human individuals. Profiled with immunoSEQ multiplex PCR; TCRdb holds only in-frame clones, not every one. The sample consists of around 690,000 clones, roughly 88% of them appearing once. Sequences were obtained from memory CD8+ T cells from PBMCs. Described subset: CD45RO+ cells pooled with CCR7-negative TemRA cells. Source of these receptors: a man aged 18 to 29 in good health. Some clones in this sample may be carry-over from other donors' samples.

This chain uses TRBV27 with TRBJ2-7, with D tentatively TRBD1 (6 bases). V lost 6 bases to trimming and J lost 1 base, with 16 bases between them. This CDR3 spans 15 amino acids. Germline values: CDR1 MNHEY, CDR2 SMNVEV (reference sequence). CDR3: CASSPLSTGSYEQYF. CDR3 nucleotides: TGTGCCAGCAGCCCGCTCTCGACAGGATCCTACGAGCAGTACTTC.

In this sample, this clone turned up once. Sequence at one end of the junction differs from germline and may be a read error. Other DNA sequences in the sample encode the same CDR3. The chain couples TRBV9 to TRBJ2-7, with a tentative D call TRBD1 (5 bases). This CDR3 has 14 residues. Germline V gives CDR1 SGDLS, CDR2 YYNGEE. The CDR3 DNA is TGTGCCAGCAGCGTAGGGGGCGGAGCCTATGAGCAGTACTTC. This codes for CASSVGGGAYEQYF. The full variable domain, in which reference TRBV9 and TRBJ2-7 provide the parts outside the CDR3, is DSGVTQTPKHLITATGQRVTLRCSPRSGDLSVYWYQQSLDQGLQFLIQYYNGEERAKGNILERFSAQQFPDLHSELNLSSLELGDSALYFCASSVGGGAYEQYFGPGTRLTVT.

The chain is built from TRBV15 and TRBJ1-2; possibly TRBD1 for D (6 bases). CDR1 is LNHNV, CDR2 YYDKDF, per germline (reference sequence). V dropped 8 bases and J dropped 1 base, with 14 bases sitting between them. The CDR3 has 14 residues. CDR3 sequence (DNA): TGTGCCACCGCCAGGACAGCGCGTAACTATGGCTACACCTTC. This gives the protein CATARTARNYGYTF.

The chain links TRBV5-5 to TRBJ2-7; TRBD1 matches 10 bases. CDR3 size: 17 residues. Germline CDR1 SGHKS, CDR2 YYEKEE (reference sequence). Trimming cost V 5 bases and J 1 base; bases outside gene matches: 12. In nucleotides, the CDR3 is TGTGCCAGCAGTCTCAGGGGGACAGGGGTTTTATCCTACGAGCAGTACTTC. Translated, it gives CASSLRGTGVLSYEQYF.

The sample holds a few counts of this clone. The DNA for the CDR3 is TGCGCCAGCAGGCGAGGACAGAAGGCTGAAGCTTTCTTT. Translating gives CASRRGQKAEAFF. The rearrangement joins TRBV5-1 to TRBJ1-1; possibly TRBD1 for D (6 bases). The V and J ends lost 5 bases and 6 bases respectively, with 14 bases between them. CDR3 length: 13 amino acids. The germline V gene encodes CDR1 SGHRS and CDR2 YFSETQ. Complete variable domain (other parts from reference TRBV5-1 and TRBJ1-1): KAGVTQTPRYLIKTRGQQVTLSCSPISGHRSVSWYQQTPGQGLQFLFEYFSETQRNKGNFPGRFSGRQFSNSRSEMNVSTLELGDSALYLCASRRGQKAEAFFGQGTRLTVV.

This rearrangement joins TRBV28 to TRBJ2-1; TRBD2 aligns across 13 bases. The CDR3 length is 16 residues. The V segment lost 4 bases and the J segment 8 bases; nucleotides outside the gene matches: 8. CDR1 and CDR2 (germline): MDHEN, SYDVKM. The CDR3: CASSSRWTSGSYEQFF. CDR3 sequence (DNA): TGTGCCAGCAGTTCCAGATGGACTAGCGGGAGTTATGAGCAGTTCTTC.

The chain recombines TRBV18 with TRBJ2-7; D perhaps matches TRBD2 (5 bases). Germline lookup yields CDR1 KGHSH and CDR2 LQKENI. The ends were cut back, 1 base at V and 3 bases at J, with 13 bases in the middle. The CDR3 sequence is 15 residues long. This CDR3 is CASSPRSGERYEQYF. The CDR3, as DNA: TGTGCCAGCTCACCACGGTCCGGGGAACGCTACGAGCAGTACTTC.

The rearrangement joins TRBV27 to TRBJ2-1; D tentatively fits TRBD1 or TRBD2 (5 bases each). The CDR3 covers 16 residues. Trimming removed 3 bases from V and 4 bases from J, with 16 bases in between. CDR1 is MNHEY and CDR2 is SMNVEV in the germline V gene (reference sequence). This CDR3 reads CASSLERGGSYNEQFF. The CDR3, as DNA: TGTGCCAGCAGTTTGGAGAGGGGCGGATCGTACAATGAGCAGTTCTTC.

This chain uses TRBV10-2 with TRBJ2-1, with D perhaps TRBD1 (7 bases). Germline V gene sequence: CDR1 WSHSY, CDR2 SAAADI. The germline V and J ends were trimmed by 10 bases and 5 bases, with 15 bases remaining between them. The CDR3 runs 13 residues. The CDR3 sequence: CAIRGTADNEQFF. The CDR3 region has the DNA TGCGCCATTCGCGGGACAGCTGACAATGAGCAGTTCTTC.

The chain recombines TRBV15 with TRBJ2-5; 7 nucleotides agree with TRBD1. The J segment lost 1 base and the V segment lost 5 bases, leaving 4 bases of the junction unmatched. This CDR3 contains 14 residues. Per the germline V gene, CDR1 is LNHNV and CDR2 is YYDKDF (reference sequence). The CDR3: CATSGRQGQETQYF. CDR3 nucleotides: TGTGCCACCAGCGGCCGACAGGGCCAAGAGACCCAGTACTTC.